These 27 T cell receptor beta chains came from one sample sequenced in a study of beta chain features in type 1 diabetes. Investigators reverse transcribed all isolated RNA, so they sequenced expressed TCRB transcripts. Assay used: immunoSEQ multiplex PCR; TCRdb lists only in-frame clones, some missing. The repertoire holds more than 300,000 clones, with 8% as singletons. The sample consisted of central memory CD4+ T cells from blood. Receptors were obtained from a woman under 30 in good health.

In its sample, this clone was seen a few times. V usage is TRBV6-1 and J usage is TRBJ2-1, with D possibly matching TRBD1 (6 bases). In germline, CDR1 is MNHNS, CDR2 SASEGT. The V and J ends lost 4 bases and 3 bases respectively, with 16 bases between them. This CDR3 comprises 16 residues. The CDR3: CASSAAGTYDYNEQFF. The CDR3 coding sequence is TGTGCCAGCAGTGCAGCCGGGACATACGACTACAATGAGCAGTTCTTC.

This chain links TRBV5-1 with TRBJ2-2, with TRBD1 identical over 7 bases. CDR3 length equals 15 residues. V lost 4 bases to trimming and J lost 5 bases; unmatched junction nucleotides: 8. Germline V lookup: CDR1 SGHRS, CDR2 YFSETQ. CDR3: CASSPGQDQTGELFF. The CDR3 coding sequence is TGCGCCAGCAGCCCCGGACAGGATCAAACCGGGGAGCTGTTTTTT.

The rearrangement links TRBV2 to TRBJ2-2, with a possible D match to TRBD1 (6 bases). In germline, CDR1 is SNHLY, CDR2 FYNNEI. The V end was cut by 2 bases, the J end by 6 bases, with 13 bases between. The length of the CDR3 is 15 residues. The CDR3 DNA reads as TGTGCCAGCAGTGAACAGGGGTTGGGGGCCGGGGAGCTGTTTTTT. It yields the protein CASSEQGLGAGELFF.

V and J are TRBV29-1 and TRBJ1-1; 7 nucleotides match TRBD1. Germline CDR1 and CDR2: SQVTM and ANQGSEA. CDR3 size: 13 residues. The V segment lost 2 bases and the J segment 3 bases; nucleotides outside the gene matches: 3. The CDR3 DNA follows: TGCAGCGTTGAAACAGGGGTCCACACTGAAGCTTTCTTT. Residues: CSVETGVHTEAFF.

This clone was recorded a few times. The chain employs TRBV5-6 and TRBJ1-2, with D unresolved. The V end lost 2 bases, the J end lost 8 bases, and 13 bases lay between the germline ends. Germline-derived CDR1 and CDR2 are SGHDT and YYEEEE. The CDR3 contains 13 residues. CDR3 protein: CASSLPWASGYTF. The DNA for the CDR3 is TGTGCCAGCAGCTTACCGTGGGCAAGCGGCTACACCTTC.

This clone was counted at least ten times. This sequence joins TRBV6-5 and TRBJ1-1; no firm D call. Germline V gives CDR1 MNHEY, CDR2 SVGAGI. Trimming removed 6 bases from V and 1 base from J, with 12 bases in between. This CDR3 is 14 amino acids long. CDR3 loop: CASRDVFRNTEAFF. CDR3 nucleotide sequence: TGTGCCAGCAGAGACGTTTTTCGGAACACTGAAGCTTTCTTT.

CDR3 in DNA: TGTGCCAGCAGTCAACAGGGTGGCCAAGAGACCCAGTACTTC. It encodes CASSQQGGQETQYF. The genes are TRBV2 and TRBJ2-5; weak D call: TRBD1 (6 bases). The CDR3 totals 14 residues. Per the germline V gene, CDR1 is SNHLY and CDR2 is FYNNEI. The V end lost 5 bases, the J end lost 1 base, and 11 bases lay between the germline ends.

This clone was seen a handful of times. This chain joins TRBV9 and TRBJ2-3; D call uncertain. V lost 5 bases and J lost 0, with 7 bases in between. The CDR3 covers 13 residues. Germline CDR1 SGDLS, CDR2 YYNGEE. CDR3 in DNA: TGTGCCAGCAGTGCGGCAAGCACAGATACGCAGTATTTT. Protein product: CASSAASTDTQYF.

Points on this clone: The sample holds other DNA sequences that translate to the same CDR3. The V and J genes are TRBV4-3 and TRBJ2-5; maybe TRBD2 (6 bases). The CDR3 has 16 amino acids. Germline CDR1 and CDR2: LGHNA and YSLEER. V shed 0 bases and J shed 5 bases, with 16 bases lying between them. The CDR3 protein is CASSQDLSRGKETQYF. DNA of the CDR3: TGCGCCAGCAGCCAAGATCTTTCTCGGGGGAAGGAGACCCAGTACTTC.

The chain employs TRBV6-6 and TRBJ2-7; D might be TRBD2 (5 bases). The CDR3 covers 15 residues. V lost 8 bases and J lost 2, with 19 bases in between. Germline V gene lookup returns CDR1 MNHNY and CDR2 SVGAGI (reference sequence). The CDR3 nucleotides read TGTGCCAGCCCCCTCAGAGCGGATGAAACCTACGAGCAGTACTTC. Amino acid sequence: CASPLRADETYEQYF.

The chain couples TRBV7-9 to TRBJ2-1, with D perhaps being TRBD1 or TRBD2 (5 bases each). The germline CDR1 and CDR2 sequences are SEHNR and FQNEAQ (reference sequence). There are 16 residues in the CDR3. The V and J ends lost 6 bases and 2 bases respectively, with 17 bases between them. The CDR3 nucleotides are TGTGCCAGCAGTTCCCTCGGGGCACCGACCTACAATGAGCAGTTCTTC. Its protein product is CASSSLGAPTYNEQFF. The full variable domain, in which reference TRBV7-9 and TRBJ2-1 provide the parts outside the CDR3, is DTGVSQNPRHKITKRGQNVTFRCDPISEHNRLYWYRQTLGQGPEFLTYFQNEAQLEKSRLLSDRFSAERPKGSFSTLEIQRTEQGDSAMYLCASSSLGAPTYNEQFFGPGTRLTVL.

This clone was observed a handful of times. The chain carries TRBV7-8 and TRBJ1-2, with D hard to call. Germline V gives CDR1 SGHVS, CDR2 FQNEAQ. There are 16 residues in the CDR3. Deletions cut 5 bases from V and 5 bases from J, with 21 bases between. In DNA form, the CDR3 reads TGTGCCAGCAGCCCACGGACTGCAAATGATGGGTATGGCTACACCTTC. Protein sequence: CASSPRTANDGYGYTF.

This clone was seen only a few times. The rearrangement links TRBV5-6 to TRBJ2-3; D remains unclear. Germline V gives CDR1 SGHDT, CDR2 YYEEEE. The V end lost 1 base, the J end lost 6 bases, and 9 bases lay between the germline ends. CDR3 length: 13 residues. CDR3 loop: CASSLFDADTQYF. The CDR3 coding sequence is TGTGCCAGCAGCTTGTTCGATGCGGATACGCAGTATTTT.

The genes are TRBV7-9 and TRBJ2-1; no reliable D call. The CDR3 consists of 15 residues. Trimming took off 3 bases at V and 10 bases at J, with 19 bases between the two ends. Germline CDR1 is SEHNR and CDR2 is FQNEAQ (reference sequence). CDR3 sequence reads: CASSLIGSTLAEQFF. DNA of the CDR3: TGTGCCAGCAGCTTGATTGGATCGACCTTGGCGGAGCAGTTCTTC.

This clone was seen more than once but under ten times. The J gene is TRBJ2-7, the V gene TRBV19; 12 bases align to TRBD1. V was clipped by 5 bases and J by 6 bases; unmatched bases: 8. The CDR3 is 15 amino acids. In germline, CDR1 is LNHDA, CDR2 SQIVND (reference sequence). CDR3 residues: CASSVTGTGGAEQYF. As DNA, the CDR3 is TGTGCCAGTAGTGTGACCGGGACAGGGGGCGCCGAGCAGTACTTC.

The chain has TRBV14 and TRBJ2-3; D uncertain. V shed 4 bases and J shed 6 bases, with 14 bases lying between them. Germline loops: CDR1 SGHDN, CDR2 FVKESK. The CDR3 sequence is 14 residues long. CDR3 region: CASSPLRLWDTQYF. The CDR3 DNA is TGTGCCAGCAGCCCCCTTCGGTTGTGGGATACGCAGTATTTT.

The rearrangement uses TRBV19 and TRBJ1-1; D is undetermined. CDR1 is LNHDA, CDR2 SQIVND, per germline (reference sequence). The V and J ends lost 3 bases and 4 bases respectively, with 9 bases between them. The CDR3 has 13 residues. The CDR3 loop is CASSMAAATEAFF. CDR3 sequence (DNA): TGTGCCAGTAGTATGGCAGCTGCCACTGAAGCTTTCTTT.

This clone has at least ten counts. The sample has other DNA sequences that encode this CDR3 too. The chain recombines TRBV9 with TRBJ2-3; D is possibly TRBD1 (5 bases). The CDR3 extends over 13 amino acids. Deletions cut 2 bases from V and 6 bases from J, with 10 bases between. CDR1 is SGDLS, CDR2 YYNGEE, per germline. The chain's CDR3 is CASSVEGADTQYF. For the CDR3, the DNA is TGTGCCAGCAGCGTGGAAGGGGCGGATACGCAGTATTTT.

This clone was detected a few times. V usage is TRBV15 and J usage is TRBJ2-1; TRBD2 matches at 9 bases. Germline CDR1 and CDR2: LNHNV and YYDKDF (reference sequence). The CDR3 runs 13 residues. With 9 bases clipped from V and 4 bases from J, the junction kept 4 bases outside the gene matches. The CDR3 DNA reads TGTGCCACAGCAGCGGGAGGATACAATGAGCAGTTCTTC. Translated, it gives CATAAGGYNEQFF.

This clone appeared many times. J is TRBJ1-4 and V is TRBV7-9; no reliable D call. The CDR3 is 17 residues long. The germline V and J ends were trimmed by 3 bases and 0 bases, with 14 bases remaining between them. CDR1 SEHNR and CDR2 FQNEAQ come from the germline V gene (reference sequence). This CDR3 is CASSFRASPTTNEKLFF. The CDR3 DNA is TGTGCCAGCAGCTTTCGGGCCTCGCCCACAACTAATGAAAAACTGTTTTTT.

This clone was seen many times. The chain links TRBV15 to TRBJ2-3; 12 bases align to TRBD2. This CDR3 spans 16 amino acids. The germline V gene encodes CDR1 LNHNV and CDR2 YYDKDF (reference sequence). The V and J ends lost 1 base and 2 bases, in that order; junction bases with no gene match: 1. The CDR3 sequence is CATSRGTSGVTDTQYF. The CDR3, as DNA: TGTGCCACCAGCAGAGGGACTAGCGGGGTCACAGATACGCAGTATTTT.

This sequence joins TRBV5-6 and TRBJ2-2, with a possible D match to TRBD1 (6 bases). CDR3 length: 15 amino acids. CDR1 SGHDT and CDR2 YYEEEE come from the germline V gene. Trimming pared 4 bases from V and 5 bases from J, leaving 15 bases between. The CDR3 bases are TGTGCCAGCAGCCCGAATCCGGGACAAACCGGGGAGCTGTTTTTT. Translation: CASSPNPGQTGELFF.

The rearrangement joins TRBV7-9 to TRBJ2-2; no definite D call. In germline, CDR1 is SEHNR, CDR2 FQNEAQ (reference sequence). Trimming removed 9 bases at V and 5 bases at J, with 7 bases between. The CDR3 covers 11 residues. The CDR3 bases are TGTGCCAGAGAAGTGACCGGGGAGCTGTTTTTT. Its protein is CAREVTGELFF.

V and J are TRBV5-1 and TRBJ2-6; the D gene is possibly TRBD1 (5 bases). V lost 1 base, J lost 0 bases, and 14 bases lay in between. There are 18 residues in the CDR3. Per germline, CDR1 SGHRS and CDR2 YFSETQ. As DNA, the CDR3 is TGCGCCAGCAGCTTGTGGTGGACACCGAACTCTGGGGCCAACGTCCTGACTTTC. This gives the protein CASSLWWTPNSGANVLTF.

The gene calls are TRBV6-1 and TRBJ2-5; 9 positions match TRBD2. Germline lookup yields CDR1 MNHNS and CDR2 SASEGT. V was clipped by 5 bases and J by 5 bases; unmatched bases: 6. This CDR3 region has 14 residues. The CDR3 region has the DNA TGTGCCAGCAGTTTAGCGGGAGCACGGGAGACCCAGTACTTC. This sequence encodes CASSLAGARETQYF.

This clone turned up a few times. The chain couples TRBV20-1 to TRBJ2-5, with no clear D. The CDR3 spans 10 residues. Germline CDR1 DFQATT, CDR2 SNEGSKA (reference sequence). The germline V and J ends were trimmed by 4 bases and 5 bases, with 5 bases remaining between them. This CDR3 reads CSAIGETQYF. In DNA, the CDR3 is TGCAGTGCTATAGGGGAGACCCAGTACTTC.

A few counts support this clone. The chain links TRBV27 to TRBJ1-1; 7 bases map to TRBD1. CDR1 is MNHEY, CDR2 SMNVEV, per germline (reference sequence). Trimming took 5 bases from V and 3 from J; bases not matched to a gene: 3. The CDR3 has 13 residues. CDR3 bases: TGTGCCAGCAGTCCCCAGGGGGACACTGAAGCTTTCTTT. Translated: CASSPQGDTEAFF.